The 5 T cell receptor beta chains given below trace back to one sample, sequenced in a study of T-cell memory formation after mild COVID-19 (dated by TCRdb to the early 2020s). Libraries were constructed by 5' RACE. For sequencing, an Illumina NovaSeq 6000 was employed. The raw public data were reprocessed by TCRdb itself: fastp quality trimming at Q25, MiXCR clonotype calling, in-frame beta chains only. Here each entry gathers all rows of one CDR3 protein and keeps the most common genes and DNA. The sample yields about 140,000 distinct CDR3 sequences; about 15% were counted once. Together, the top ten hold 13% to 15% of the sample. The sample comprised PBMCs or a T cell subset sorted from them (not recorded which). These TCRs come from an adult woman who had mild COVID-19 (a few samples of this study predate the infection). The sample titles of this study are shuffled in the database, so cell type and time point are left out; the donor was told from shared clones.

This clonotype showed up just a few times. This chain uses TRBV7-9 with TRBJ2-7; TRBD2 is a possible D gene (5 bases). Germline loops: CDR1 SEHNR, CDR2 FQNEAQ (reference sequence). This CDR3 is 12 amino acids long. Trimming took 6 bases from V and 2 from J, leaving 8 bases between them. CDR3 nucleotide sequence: TGTGCCAGCAGGTCCGGGGCCTACGAGCAGTACTTC. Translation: CASRSGAYEQYF.

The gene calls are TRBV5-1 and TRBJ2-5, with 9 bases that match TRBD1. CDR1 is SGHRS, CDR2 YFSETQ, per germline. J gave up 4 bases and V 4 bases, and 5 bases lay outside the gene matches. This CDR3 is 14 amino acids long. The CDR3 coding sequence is TGCGCCAGCAGCGGGGGGACAGGGTCAGAGACCCAGTACTTC. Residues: CASSGGTGSETQYF. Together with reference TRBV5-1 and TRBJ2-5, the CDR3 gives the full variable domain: KAGVTQTPRYLIKTRGQQVTLSCSPISGHRSVSWYQQTPGQGLQFLFEYFSETQRNKGNFPGRFSGRQFSNSRSEMNVSTLELGDSALYLCASSGGTGSETQYFGPGTRLLVL.

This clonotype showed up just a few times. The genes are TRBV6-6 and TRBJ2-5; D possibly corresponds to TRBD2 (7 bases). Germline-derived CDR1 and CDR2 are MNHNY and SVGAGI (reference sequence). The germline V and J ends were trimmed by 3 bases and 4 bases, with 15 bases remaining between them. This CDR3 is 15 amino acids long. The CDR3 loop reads CASSYYAGEGETQYF. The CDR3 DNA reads TGTGCCAGCAGTTATTATGCAGGGGAGGGAGAGACCCAGTACTTC.

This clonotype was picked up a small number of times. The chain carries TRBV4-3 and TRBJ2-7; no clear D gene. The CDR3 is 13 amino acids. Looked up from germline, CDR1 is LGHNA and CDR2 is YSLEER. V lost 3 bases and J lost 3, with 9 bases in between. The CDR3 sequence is CASSQWQNYEQYF. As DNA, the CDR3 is TGCGCCAGCAGCCAGTGGCAGAACTACGAGCAGTACTTC.

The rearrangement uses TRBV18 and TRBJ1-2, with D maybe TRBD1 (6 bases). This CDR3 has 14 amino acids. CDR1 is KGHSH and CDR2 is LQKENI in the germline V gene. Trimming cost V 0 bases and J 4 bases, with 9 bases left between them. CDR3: CASSPPGGGYGYTF. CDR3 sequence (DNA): TGTGCCAGCTCACCACCGGGGGGCGGCTATGGCTACACCTTC.